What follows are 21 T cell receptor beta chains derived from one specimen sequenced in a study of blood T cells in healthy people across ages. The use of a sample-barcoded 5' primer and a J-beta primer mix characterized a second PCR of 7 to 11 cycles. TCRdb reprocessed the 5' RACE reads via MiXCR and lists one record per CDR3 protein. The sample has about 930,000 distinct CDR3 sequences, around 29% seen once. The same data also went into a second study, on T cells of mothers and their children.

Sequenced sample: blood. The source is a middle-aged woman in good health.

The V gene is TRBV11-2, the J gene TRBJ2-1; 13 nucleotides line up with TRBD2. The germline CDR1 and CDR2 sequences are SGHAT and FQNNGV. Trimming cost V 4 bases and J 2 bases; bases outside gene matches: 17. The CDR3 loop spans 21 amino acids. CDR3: CASSSLSPGTSGVLAYNEQFF. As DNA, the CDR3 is TGTGCCAGCAGCTCCCTAAGTCCCGGGACTAGCGGGGTTTTGGCCTACAATGAGCAGTTCTTC.

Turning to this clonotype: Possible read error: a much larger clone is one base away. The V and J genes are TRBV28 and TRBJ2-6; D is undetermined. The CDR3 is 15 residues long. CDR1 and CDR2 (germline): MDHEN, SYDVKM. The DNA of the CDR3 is TGTACCAGCAGTTCCACGCGAGGCGGGGCCAACGTCCTGACTTTC. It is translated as CTSSSTRGGANVLTF.

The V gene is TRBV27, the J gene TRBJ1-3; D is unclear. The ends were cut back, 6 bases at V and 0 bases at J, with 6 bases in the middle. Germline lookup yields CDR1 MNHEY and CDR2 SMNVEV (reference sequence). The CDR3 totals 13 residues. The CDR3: CASRSGSGNTIYF. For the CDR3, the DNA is TGTGCCAGCAGGTCGGGCTCTGGAAACACCATATATTTT.

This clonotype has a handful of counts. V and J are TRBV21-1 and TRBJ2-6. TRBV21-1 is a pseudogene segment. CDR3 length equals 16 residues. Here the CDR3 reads CASHMPGSSGANVLTF. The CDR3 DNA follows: TGTGCCAGTCATATGCCCGGGAGCTCTGGGGCCAACGTCCTGACTTTC.

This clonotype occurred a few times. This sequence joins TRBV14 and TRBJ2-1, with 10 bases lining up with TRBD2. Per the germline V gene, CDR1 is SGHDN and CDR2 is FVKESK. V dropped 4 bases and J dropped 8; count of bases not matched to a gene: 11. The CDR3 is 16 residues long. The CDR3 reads CASSPKAGGKRDEQFF. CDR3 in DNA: TGTGCCAGCAGCCCCAAAGCGGGGGGGAAAAGGGATGAGCAGTTCTTC.

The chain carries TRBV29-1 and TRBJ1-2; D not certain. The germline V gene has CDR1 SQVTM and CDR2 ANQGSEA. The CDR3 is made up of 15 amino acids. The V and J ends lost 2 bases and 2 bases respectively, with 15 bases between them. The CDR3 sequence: CSVERHGEGNYGYTF. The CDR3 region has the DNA TGCAGCGTTGAACGACACGGGGAGGGAAACTATGGCTACACCTTC. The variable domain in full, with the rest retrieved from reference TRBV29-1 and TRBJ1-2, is SAVISQKPSRDICQRGTSLTIQCQVDSQVTMMFWYRQQPGQSLTLIATANQGSEATYESGFVIDKFPISRPNLTFSTLTVSNMSPEDSSIYLCSVERHGEGNYGYTFGSGTRLTVV.

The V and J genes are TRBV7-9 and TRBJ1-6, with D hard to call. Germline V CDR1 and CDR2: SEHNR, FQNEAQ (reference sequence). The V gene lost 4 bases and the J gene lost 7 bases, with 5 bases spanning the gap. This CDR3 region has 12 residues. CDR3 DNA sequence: TGTGCCAGCAGCTGGAACAATTCACCCCTCCACTTT. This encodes CASSWNNSPLHF.

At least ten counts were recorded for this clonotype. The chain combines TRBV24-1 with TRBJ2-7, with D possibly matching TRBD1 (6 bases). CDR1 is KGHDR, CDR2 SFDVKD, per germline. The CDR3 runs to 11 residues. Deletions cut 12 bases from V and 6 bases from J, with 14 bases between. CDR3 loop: CASRGGLEQYF. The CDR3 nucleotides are TGTGCCTCACGAGGGGGTCTCGAGCAGTACTTC.

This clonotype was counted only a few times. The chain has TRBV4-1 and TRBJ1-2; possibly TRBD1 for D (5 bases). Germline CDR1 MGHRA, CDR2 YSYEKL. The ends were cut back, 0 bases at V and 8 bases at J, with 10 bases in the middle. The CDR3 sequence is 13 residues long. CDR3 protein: CASSQELGEGYTF. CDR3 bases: TGCGCCAGCAGCCAAGAGCTGGGGGAGGGCTACACCTTC.

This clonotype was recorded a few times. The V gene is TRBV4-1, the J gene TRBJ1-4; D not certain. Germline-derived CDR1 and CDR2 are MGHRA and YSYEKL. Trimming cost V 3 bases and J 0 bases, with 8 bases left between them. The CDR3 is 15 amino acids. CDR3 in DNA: TGCGCCAGCAGCCAGGGCCAGTCAACTAATGAAAAACTGTTTTTT. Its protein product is CASSQGQSTNEKLFF.

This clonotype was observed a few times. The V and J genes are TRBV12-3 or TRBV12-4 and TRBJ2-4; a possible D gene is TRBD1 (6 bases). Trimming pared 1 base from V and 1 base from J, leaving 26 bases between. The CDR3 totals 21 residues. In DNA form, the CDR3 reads TGTGCCAGCAGTTTAGGGGCGGGTACTTTACGGACAGCGATTGCCAAAAACATTCAGTACTTC. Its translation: CASSLGAGTLRTAIAKNIQYF.

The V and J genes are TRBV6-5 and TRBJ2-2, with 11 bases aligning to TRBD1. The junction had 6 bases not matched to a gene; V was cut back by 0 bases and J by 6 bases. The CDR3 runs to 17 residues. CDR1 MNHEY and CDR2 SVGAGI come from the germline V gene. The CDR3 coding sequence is TGTGCCAGCAGTTACTCACCGGGACAGGGGGGCTCCGGGGAGCTGTTTTTT. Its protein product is CASSYSPGQGGSGELFF.

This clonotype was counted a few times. The CDR3 DNA sequence: TGTGCCAGCAGCTTAGTTCGGGAGCTCCACTTT. It is translated as CASSLVRELHF. The V call is TRBV7-8, the J call TRBJ1-6; D is unclear. This CDR3 contains 11 residues. Germline CDR1 and CDR2: SGHVS and FQNEAQ. V was clipped by 1 base and J by 16 bases, with 8 bases between them.

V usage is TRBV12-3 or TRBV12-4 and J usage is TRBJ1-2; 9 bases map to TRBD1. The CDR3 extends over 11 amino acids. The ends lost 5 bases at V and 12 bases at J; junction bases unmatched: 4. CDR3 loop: CASSRTGENTF. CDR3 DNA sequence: TGTGCCAGCAGTCGGACAGGGGAAAACACCTTC.

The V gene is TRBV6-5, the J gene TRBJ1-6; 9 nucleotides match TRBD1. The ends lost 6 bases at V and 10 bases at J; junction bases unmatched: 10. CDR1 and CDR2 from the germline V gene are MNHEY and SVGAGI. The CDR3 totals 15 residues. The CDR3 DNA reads TGTGCCAGCAGGACGGGACAGGGTTTCACCTCACCCCTCCACTTT. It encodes CASRTGQGFTSPLHF.

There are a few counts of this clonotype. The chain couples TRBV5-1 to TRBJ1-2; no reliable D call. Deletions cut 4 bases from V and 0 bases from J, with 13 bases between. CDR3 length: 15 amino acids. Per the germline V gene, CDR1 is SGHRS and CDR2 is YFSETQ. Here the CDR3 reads CASSPTHSANYGYTF. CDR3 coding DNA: TGCGCCAGCAGCCCGACCCACTCAGCTAACTATGGCTACACCTTC. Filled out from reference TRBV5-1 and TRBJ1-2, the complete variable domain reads KAGVTQTPRYLIKTRGQQVTLSCSPISGHRSVSWYQQTPGQGLQFLFEYFSETQRNKGNFPGRFSGRQFSNSRSEMNVSTLELGDSALYLCASSPTHSANYGYTFGSGTRLTVV.

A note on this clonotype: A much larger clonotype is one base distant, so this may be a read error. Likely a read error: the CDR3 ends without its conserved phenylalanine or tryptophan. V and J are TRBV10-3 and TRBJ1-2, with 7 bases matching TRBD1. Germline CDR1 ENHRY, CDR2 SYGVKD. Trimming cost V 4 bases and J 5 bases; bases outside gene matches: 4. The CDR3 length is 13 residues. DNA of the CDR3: TGTGCCATCAGTGGCGGACAGGTGTATGGCTACACCTGC. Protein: CAISGGQVYGYTC.

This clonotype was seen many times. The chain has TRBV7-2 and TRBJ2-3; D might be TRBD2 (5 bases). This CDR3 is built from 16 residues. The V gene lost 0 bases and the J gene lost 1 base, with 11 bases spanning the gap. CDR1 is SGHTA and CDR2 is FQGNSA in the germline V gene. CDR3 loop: CASSLARADGTDTQYF. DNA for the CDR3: TGTGCCAGCAGCTTAGCGAGGGCAGACGGCACAGATACGCAGTATTTT.

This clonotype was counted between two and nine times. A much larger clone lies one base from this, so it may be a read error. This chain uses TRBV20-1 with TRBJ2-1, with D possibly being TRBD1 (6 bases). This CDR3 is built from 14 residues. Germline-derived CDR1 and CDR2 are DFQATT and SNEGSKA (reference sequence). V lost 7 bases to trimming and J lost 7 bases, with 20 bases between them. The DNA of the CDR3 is TGCAGTGTCCAGCCCGGGACACTGTGGAATGAGCAGTTCTTC. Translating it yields CSVQPGTLWNEQFF.

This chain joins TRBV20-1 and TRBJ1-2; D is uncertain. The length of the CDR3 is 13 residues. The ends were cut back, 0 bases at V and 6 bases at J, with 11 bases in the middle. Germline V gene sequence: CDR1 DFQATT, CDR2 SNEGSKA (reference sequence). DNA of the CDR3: TGCAGTGCTAGAGATTATGGAGGGAATGGCTACACCTTC. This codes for CSARDYGGNGYTF.

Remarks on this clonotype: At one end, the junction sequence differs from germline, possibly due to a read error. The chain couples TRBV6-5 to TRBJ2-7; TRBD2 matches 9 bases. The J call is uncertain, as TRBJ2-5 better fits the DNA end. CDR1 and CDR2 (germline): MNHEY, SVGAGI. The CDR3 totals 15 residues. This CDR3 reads CVSGETSGKGETQYF. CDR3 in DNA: TGTGTCAGCGGGGAGACTAGCGGCAAAGGAGAGACCCAGTACTTC.